The source of this T cell receptor (beta chain) is a study of shared clonotypes between healthy human individuals. Sequenced by immunoSEQ multiplex PCR; TCRdb stores in-frame clones only, minus some. The sample lists approximately 980,000 clones, approximately 80% seen once, with about 1.5% in the top ten. With 0 bases removed from V and 4 bases from J, the gap between germline ends came to 9 bases. The CDR3 sequence is 14 residues long. Germline CDR1 SGDLS, CDR2 YYNGEE. About this clone: As yet, its antigen is unknown.

Findings and limits, study-wide: Among non-shared clonotypes, generation probabilities were lower than among those shared by all four donors. The study's rarefaction showed incomplete sorted-subset sequencing despite large depth. Naive CD4 clonotypes were shared across several donors at 4.5% to 6.5%. Sampling involved blood alone; tissue repertoires likely differ.

The chain couples TRBV9 to TRBJ2-3; D is perhaps TRBD2 (6 bases). The TCR comes from a man younger than 35 in good health. The sample comprised memory CD4+ T cells sorted from blood. The subset here: CD45RA-negative fraction. The CDR3 nucleotides read TGTGCCAGCAGCGTAGCGGGAGCCGCAGATACGCAGTATTTT. Amino acid sequence: CASSVAGAADTQYF.